Listed below are T cell receptor beta chains from one sample, sequenced in a study of shared clonotypes between healthy human individuals. Some clones are missing from TCRdb's copy, which holds only in-frame ones; the method was immunoSEQ multiplex PCR. Of 950,000 to 1,300,000 clones listed, about 77% were seen once; the top ten hold roughly 1.5%. The sample consisted of memory CD4+ T cells sorted from blood. The source of these receptors is a young man in good health. The CDR3 runs from the conserved cysteine through the conserved F or W. D genes are given only for firm matches. The size of a clone is reported for some rows only, either as once, few or many, or as a class for expanded clones.

NA,NA,TRBJ2-1,TRBV5-1,TGCGCCAGCAGCTTTCTAGATCCCTCCTACAATGAGCAGTTCTTC,CASSFLDPSYNEQFF
many,TRBD1,TRBJ1-6,TRBV6-5,TGTGCCAGCAGTTACTCAGGGGGCGATTCACCCCTCCACTTT,CASSYSGGDSPLHF
NA,NA,TRBJ1-1,TRBV5-6,TGTGCCAGCAGCTTGTATTCGGGGGCGGGAAATACTGAAGCTTTCTTT,CASSLYSGAGNTEAFF
NA,NA,TRBJ2-7,TRBV10-3,TGTGCCATCAGTGAGACCCATGCCGAGCAGTACTTC,CAISETHAEQYF
NA,TRBD1,TRBJ1-2,TRBV5-4,TGTGCCAGCAGCTCCCGGGACAGGGAGAGCTATGGCTACACCTTC,CASSSRDRESYGYTF
NA,NA,TRBJ2-6,TRBV4-3,TGCGCCAGCAGCCAAGATTCATCGGGGGCCAACGTCCTGACTTTC,CASSQDSSGANVLTF
NA,NA,TRBJ1-4,TRBV25-1,TGTGCCAGCAGTGAAGGAACAGGGAGGACTAATGAAAAACTGTTTTTT,CASSEGTGRTNEKLFF
NA,TRBD2,TRBJ2-1,TRBV28,TGTGCCAGCCGGACTAGCGGGGGGGGCCCCTACAATGAGCAGTTCTTC,CASRTSGGGPYNEQFF
NA,NA,TRBJ2-3,TRBV4-1,TGCGCCAGCAGCCAAACTTGGACAGATACGCAGTATTTT,CASSQTWTDTQYF
NA,NA,TRBJ2-5,TRBV7-7,TGTGCTAGCAGCTTAGGAGGATACTGGGGGACCCAGTACTTC,CASSLGGYWGTQYF
NA,TRBD1,TRBJ1-1,TRBV10-3,TGTGCCGCCTCGGACAACAGGGGTAATATGAACACTGAAGCTTTCTTT,CAASDNRGNMNTEAFF
few,NA,TRBJ2-6,TRBV6-1,TGTGCCAGCAGTGAAAAGGGCTCTGGGGCCAACGTCCTGACTTTC,CASSEKGSGANVLTF
NA,NA,TRBJ1-2,TRBV11-2,TGTGCCAGCAGCTTAGGGGACTATGAAGGCTACACCTTC,CASSLGDYEGYTF
NA,TRBD2,TRBJ2-2,TRBV5-6,TGTGCCAGCAACTGGGGCGGGGGGTCCACCGGGGAGCTGTTTTTT,CASNWGGGSTGELFF
many,TRBD2,TRBJ2-7,TRBV30,TGTGCCTGGAGTAAACTAGCGGGGGGGCCCTACGAGCAGTACTTC,CAWSKLAGGPYEQYF
once,TRBD2,TRBJ2-7,TRBV29-1,TGCAGCGTTGTCGGAGCGGGAGTTTCCTACGAGCAGTACTTC,CSVVGAGVSYEQYF
few,TRBD1,TRBJ1-2,TRBV29-1,TGCAGCGCGACGGTTGGGACAGGGCCCTATGGCTACACCTTC,CSATVGTGPYGYTF
many,TRBD2,TRBJ2-2,TRBV6-1,TGTGCCAGCAGTGAGCTAGCGGGGGGATTCGGGGAGCTGTTTTTT,CASSELAGGFGELFF
many,NA,TRBJ1-1,TRBV5-1,TGCGCCAGCAGCTTGAGTGGCAGCCTGAACACTGAAGCTTTCTTT,CASSLSGSLNTEAFF
NA,TRBD1,TRBJ2-3,TRBV5-8,TGTGCCAGCAGCTTCCGGACAGGGAGGTCGGCAGATACGCAGTATTTT,CASSFRTGRSADTQYF
NA,NA,TRBJ1-6,TRBV7-9,TGTGCCAGCAGCTCTTTAAAAACAGGGAACAATTCACCCCTCCACTTT,CASSSLKTGNNSPLHF
NA,NA,TRBJ2-6,TRBV27,TGTGCCACCATGGAGCAGGGATTTCGGGCTGGGGCCAACGTCCTGACTTTC,CATMEQGFRAGANVLTF
NA,TRBD1,TRBJ1-6,TRBV11-2,TGTGCCAGCAGCTTGACAGGGAGCTCCTATAATTCACCCCTCCACTTT,CASSLTGSSYNSPLHF
once,TRBD2,TRBJ2-2,TRBV10-3,TGTGCCATCGGCCCTAGCGGGACCGGGGAGCTGTTTTTT,CAIGPSGTGELFF
NA,TRBD2,TRBJ2-5,TRBV9,TGTGCCAGCAGCGTAGAGGGTAGCGGGGGGTTAGAGACCCAGTACTTC,CASSVEGSGGLETQYF
once,NA,TRBJ1-3,TRBV15,TGTGCCACCAGCAGAGATGTTGGGGGGAACGGAAACACCATATATTTT,CATSRDVGGNGNTIYF
NA,TRBD2,TRBJ2-5,TRBV5-1,TGCGCCAGCAGCTTGGAGGGTAGCGGGGGGACCCAGTACTTC,CASSLEGSGGTQYF
NA,NA,TRBJ2-7,TRBV5-5,TGTGCCAGCAGCTTGGATGGGGGAAGGCAGTACTTC,CASSLDGGRQYF
NA,TRBD2,TRBJ2-1,TRBV18,TGTGCCAGCTCACCAGCGGGGGTCTTATACAATGAGCAGTTCTTC,CASSPAGVLYNEQFF
NA,TRBD1,TRBJ1-2,TRBV15,TGTGCCACTAGACCACTGACAGGGACCTATGGCTACACCTTC,CATRPLTGTYGYTF
NA,NA,TRBJ2-3,TRBV9,TGTGCCAGCAGCCCCCGCTCAGATACGCAGTATTTT,CASSPRSDTQYF
once,NA,TRBJ1-1,TRBV4-3,TGCGCCAGCAGCCAAGAACCGGGGCACGGGACTGAAGCTTTCTTT,CASSQEPGHGTEAFF
NA,TRBD1,TRBJ1-3,TRBV5-1,TGCGCCAGCAGCCTGGGGGACAGGGGGCGCGGAAACACCATATATTTT,CASSLGDRGRGNTIYF
NA,TRBD2,TRBJ2-3,TRBV5-1,TGCGCCAGCAGCTCCGTGACTAGCGGGGGCCAATATACGCAGTATTTT,CASSSVTSGGQYTQYF
NA,NA,TRBJ2-3,TRBV7-2,TGTGCCAGCAGCTTAGCTTCCACAGATACGCAGTATTTT,CASSLASTDTQYF
NA,TRBD1,TRBJ2-5,TRBV10-3,TGTGCCATCAGTGAGCCGACAGGGGCAGAGACCCAGTACTTC,CAISEPTGAETQYF
NA,TRBD1,TRBJ1-1,TRBV6-4,TGTGCCAGCAGTGAAGGTCCAGGACAGGGAGGCCCAGTCTTT,CASSEGPGQGGPVF
NA,TRBD1,TRBJ2-7,TRBV19,TGTGCCAGTAGCTTGGGACAGACTTACGAGCAGTACTTC,CASSLGQTYEQYF